The subject of this entry is one T cell receptor (beta chain). Profiling relied on immunoSEQ multiplex PCR, and the TCRdb table lists in-frame clones only, not all of them. The sample records more than 55,000 clones, 70% to 90% being singletons. J was trimmed by 4 bases and V by 5 bases; bases with no gene match: 7. CDR1 LNHDA and CDR2 SQIVND come from the germline V gene (reference sequence). The CDR3 consists of 16 residues. This sample was taken from a study of identifying expanded T cells in peripheral blood. Sequencing input: blood. The receptor was isolated from a person aged 18 to 75 in good health. This chain links TRBV19 with TRBJ2-1, with TRBD1 matching over 11 bases. CDR3 in amino acids: CASSFEGQGGYNEQFF. The CDR3 coding sequence is TGTGCCAGTAGTTTTGAGGGACAGGGGGGTTACAATGAGCAGTTCTTC.